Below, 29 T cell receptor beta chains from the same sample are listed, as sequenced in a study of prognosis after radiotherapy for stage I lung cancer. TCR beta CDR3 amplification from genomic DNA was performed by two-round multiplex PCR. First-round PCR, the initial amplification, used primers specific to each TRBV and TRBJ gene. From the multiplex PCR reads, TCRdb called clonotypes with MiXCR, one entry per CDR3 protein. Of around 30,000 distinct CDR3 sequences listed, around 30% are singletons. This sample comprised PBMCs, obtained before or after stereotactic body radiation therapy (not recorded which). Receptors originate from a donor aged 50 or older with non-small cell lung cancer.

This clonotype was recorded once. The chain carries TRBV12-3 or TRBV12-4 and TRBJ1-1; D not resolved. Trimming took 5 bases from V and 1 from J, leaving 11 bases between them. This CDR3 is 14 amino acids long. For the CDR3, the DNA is TGTGCCAGCAGTCCCCGGACGGGGAACACTGAAGCTTTCTTT. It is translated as CASSPRTGNTEAFF.

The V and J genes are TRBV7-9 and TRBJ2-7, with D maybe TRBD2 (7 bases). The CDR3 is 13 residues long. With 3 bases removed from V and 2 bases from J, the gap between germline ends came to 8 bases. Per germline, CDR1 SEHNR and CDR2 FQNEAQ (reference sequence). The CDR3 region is CASSLGGPYEQYF. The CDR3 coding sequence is TGTGCCAGCAGCTTGGGGGGGCCCTACGAGCAGTACTTC.

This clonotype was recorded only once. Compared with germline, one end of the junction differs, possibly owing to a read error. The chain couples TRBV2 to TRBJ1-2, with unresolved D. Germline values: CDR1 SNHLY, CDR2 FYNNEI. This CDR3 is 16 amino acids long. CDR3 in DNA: TGTGCCAGCAGTGAAGCGTTCGGCAGAGCTGGCTATTGCTACACCTTC. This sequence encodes CASSEAFGRAGYCYTF.

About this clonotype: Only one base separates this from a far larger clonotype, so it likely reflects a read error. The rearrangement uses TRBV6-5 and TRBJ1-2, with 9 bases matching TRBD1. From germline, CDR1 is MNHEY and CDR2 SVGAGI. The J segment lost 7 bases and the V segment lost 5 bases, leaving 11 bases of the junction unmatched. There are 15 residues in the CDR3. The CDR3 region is CASSDRDRGACGYTF. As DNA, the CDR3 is TGTGCCAGCAGTGACCGTGACAGGGGGGCTTGTGGCTACACCTTC.

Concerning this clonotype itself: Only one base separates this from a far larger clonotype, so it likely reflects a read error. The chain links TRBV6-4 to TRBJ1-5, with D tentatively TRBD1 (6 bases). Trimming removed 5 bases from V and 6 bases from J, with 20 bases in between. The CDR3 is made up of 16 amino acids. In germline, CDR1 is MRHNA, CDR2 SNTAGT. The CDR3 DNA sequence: TGTGCCAGCAGTCCACTTATGACGGGGGCCGGTCAGCCCCAGCATTTT. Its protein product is CASSPLMTGAGQPQHF.

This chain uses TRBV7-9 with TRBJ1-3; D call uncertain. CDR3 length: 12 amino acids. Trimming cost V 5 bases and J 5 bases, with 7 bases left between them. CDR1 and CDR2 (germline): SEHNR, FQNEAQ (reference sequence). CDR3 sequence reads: CASSLGRNTIYF. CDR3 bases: TGTGCCAGCAGCCTGGGTAGAAACACCATATATTTT.

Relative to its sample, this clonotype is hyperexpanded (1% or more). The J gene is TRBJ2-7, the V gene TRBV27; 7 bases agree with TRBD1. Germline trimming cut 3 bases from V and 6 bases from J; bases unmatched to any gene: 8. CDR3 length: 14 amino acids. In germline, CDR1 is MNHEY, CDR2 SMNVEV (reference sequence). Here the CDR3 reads CASSLYSGGTEQYF. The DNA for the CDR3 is TGTGCCAGCAGTTTGTACTCAGGGGGTACCGAGCAGTACTTC.

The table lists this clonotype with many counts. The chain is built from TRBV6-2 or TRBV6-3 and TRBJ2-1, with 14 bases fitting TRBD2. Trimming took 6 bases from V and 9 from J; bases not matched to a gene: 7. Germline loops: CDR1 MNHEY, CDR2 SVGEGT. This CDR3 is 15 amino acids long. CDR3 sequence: CASSPGTSGGLEQFF. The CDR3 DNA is TGTGCCAGCAGCCCCGGGACTAGCGGGGGTCTTGAGCAGTTCTTC.

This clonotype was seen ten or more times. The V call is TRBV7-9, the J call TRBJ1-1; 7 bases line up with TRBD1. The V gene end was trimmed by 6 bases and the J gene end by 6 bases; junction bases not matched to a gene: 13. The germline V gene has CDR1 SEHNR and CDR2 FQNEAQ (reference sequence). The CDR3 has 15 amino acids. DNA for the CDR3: TGTGCCAGCAGATTCCACGAGGGGGCCGGGGCTGAAGCTTTCTTT. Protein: CASRFHEGAGAEAFF.

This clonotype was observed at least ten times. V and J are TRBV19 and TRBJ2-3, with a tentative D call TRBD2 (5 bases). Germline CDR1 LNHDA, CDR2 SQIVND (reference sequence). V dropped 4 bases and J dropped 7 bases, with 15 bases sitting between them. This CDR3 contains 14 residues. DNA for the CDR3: TGTGCCAGTAGTAGACTCCTCGGGGAGTATACGCAGTATTTT. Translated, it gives CASSRLLGEYTQYF.

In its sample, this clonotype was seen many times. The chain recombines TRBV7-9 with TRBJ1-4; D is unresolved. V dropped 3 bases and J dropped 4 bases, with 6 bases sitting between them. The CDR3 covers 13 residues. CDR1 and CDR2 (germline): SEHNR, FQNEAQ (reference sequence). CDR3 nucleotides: TGTGCCAGCAGCTTCGGACTTAATGAAAAACTGTTTTTT. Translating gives CASSFGLNEKLFF. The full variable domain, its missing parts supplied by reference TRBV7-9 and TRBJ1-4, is DTGVSQNPRHKITKRGQNVTFRCDPISEHNRLYWYRQTLGQGPEFLTYFQNEAQLEKSRLLSDRFSAERPKGSFSTLEIQRTEQGDSAMYLCASSFGLNEKLFFGSGTQLSVL.

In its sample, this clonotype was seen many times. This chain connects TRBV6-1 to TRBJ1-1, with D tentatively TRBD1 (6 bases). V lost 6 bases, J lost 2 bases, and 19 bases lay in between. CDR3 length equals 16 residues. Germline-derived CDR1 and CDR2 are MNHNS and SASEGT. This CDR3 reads CASSSDSGGVNTEAFF. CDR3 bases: TGTGCCAGCAGCTCGGACAGCGGGGGAGTAAACACTGAAGCTTTCTTT.

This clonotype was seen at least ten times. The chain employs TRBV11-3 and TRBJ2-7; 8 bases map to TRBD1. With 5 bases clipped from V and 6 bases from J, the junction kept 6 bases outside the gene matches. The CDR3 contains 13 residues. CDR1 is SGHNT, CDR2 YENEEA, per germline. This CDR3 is CASSRGQGREQYF. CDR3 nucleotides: TGTGCCAGCAGCCGAGGACAGGGACGCGAGCAGTACTTC. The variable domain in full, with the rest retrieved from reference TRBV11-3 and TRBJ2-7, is EAGVVQSPRYKIIEKKQPVAFWCNPISGHNTLYWYLQNLGQGPELLIRYENEEAVDDSQLPKDRFSAERLKGVDSTLKIQPAELGDSAVYLCASSRGQGREQYFGPGTRLTVT.

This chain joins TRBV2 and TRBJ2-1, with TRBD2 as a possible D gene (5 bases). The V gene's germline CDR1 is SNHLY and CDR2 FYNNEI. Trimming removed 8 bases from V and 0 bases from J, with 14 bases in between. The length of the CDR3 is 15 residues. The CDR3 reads CASLPGISSYNEQFF. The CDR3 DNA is TGTGCCAGCCTACCGGGGATAAGCTCCTACAATGAGCAGTTCTTC.

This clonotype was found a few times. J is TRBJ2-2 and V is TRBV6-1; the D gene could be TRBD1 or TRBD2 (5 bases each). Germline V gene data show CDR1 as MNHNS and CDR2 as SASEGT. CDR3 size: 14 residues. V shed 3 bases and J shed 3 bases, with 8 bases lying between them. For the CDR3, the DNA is TGTGCCAGCAGTGACGGGACGGACACCGGGGAGCTGTTTTTT. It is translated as CASSDGTDTGELFF.

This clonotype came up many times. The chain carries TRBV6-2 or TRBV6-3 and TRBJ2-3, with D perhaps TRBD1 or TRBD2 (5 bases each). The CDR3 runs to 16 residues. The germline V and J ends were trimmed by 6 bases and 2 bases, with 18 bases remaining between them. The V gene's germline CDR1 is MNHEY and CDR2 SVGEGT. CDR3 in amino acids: CASRRQKNLATDTQYF. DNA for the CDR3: TGTGCCAGCAGACGACAGAAGAATCTAGCCACAGATACGCAGTATTTT.

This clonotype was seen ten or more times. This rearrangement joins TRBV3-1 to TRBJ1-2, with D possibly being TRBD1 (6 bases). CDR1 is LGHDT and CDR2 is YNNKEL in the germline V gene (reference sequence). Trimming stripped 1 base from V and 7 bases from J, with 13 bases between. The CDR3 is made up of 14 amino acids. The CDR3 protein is CASSQAEWGRGYTF. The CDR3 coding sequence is TGTGCCAGCAGCCAAGCGGAGTGGGGGCGTGGCTACACCTTC.

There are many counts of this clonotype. The CDR3 region is CATSLAGAYEQYF. In DNA, the CDR3 is TGTGCCACCAGCCTAGCGGGGGCTTACGAGCAGTACTTC. The chain is built from TRBV15 and TRBJ2-7; 10 bases agree with TRBD2. Looked up from germline, CDR1 is LNHNV and CDR2 is YYDKDF (reference sequence). This CDR3 comprises 13 residues. V trimming: 5 bases; J trimming: 4 bases; junction bases outside the gene matches: 2.

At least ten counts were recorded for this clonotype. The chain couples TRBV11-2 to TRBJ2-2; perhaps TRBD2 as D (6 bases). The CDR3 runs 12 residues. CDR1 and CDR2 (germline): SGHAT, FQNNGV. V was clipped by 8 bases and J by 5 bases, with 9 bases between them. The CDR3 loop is CASGGLTGELFF. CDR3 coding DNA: TGTGCCAGCGGAGGGTTGACCGGGGAGCTGTTTTTT.

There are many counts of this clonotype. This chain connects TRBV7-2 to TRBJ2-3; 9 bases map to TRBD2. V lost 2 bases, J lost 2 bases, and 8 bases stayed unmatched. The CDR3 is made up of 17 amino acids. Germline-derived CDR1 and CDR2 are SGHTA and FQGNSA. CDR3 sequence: CASSLLGGGGVTDTQYF. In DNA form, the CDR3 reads TGTGCCAGCAGCTTATTAGGGGGCGGGGGGGTCACAGATACGCAGTATTTT.

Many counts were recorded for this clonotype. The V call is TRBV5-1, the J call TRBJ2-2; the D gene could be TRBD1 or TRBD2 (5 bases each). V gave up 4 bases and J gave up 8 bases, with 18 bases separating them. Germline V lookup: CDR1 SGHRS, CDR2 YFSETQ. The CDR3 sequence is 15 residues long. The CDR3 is CASSVGDGQSGELFF. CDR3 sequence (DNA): TGCGCCAGCAGCGTCGGGGACGGTCAGTCAGGGGAGCTGTTTTTT.

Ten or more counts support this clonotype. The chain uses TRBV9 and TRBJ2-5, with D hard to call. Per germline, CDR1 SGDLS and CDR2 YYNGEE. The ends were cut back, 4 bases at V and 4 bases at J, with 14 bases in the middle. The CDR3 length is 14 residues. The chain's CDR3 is CASSYSYTPETQYF. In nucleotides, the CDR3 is TGTGCCAGCAGCTATTCCTATACCCCAGAGACCCAGTACTTC. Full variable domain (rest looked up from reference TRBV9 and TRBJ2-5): DSGVTQTPKHLITATGQRVTLRCSPRSGDLSVYWYQQSLDQGLQFLIQYYNGEERAKGNILERFSAQQFPDLHSELNLSSLELGDSALYFCASSYSYTPETQYFGPGTRLLVL.

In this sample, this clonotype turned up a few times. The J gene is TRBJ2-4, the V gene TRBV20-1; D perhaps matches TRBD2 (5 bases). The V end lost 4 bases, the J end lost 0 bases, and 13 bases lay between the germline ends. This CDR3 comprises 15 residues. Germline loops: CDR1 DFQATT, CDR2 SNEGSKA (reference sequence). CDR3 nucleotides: TGCAGTGCTACGCGAGCGGAGCTAGCCAAAAACATTCAGTACTTC. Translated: CSATRAELAKNIQYF.

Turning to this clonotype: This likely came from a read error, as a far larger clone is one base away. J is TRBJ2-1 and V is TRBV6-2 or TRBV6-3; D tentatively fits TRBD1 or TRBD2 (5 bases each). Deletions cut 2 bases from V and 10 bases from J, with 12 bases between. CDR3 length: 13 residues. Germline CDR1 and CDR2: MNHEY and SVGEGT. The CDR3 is CASSYPGAYEQFF. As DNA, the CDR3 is TGTGCCAGCAGTTACCCCGGGGCTTACGAGCAGTTCTTC.

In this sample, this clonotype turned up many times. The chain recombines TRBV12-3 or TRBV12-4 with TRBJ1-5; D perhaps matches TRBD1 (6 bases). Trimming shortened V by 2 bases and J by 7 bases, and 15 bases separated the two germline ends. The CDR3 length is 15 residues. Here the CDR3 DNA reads TGTGCCAGCAGTTTATCTGGAGGGGGTTTCCAGCCCCAGCATTTT. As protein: CASSLSGGGFQPQHF.

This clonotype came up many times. The CDR3 region has the DNA TGCAGCGTTGATTGGCGGGGGGGCAATGAGCAGTTCTTC. Its protein product is CSVDWRGGNEQFF. This chain connects TRBV29-1 to TRBJ2-1, with 9 bases aligning to TRBD2. Germline values: CDR1 SQVTM, CDR2 ANQGSEA. V shed 3 bases and J 6 bases; nucleotides not matched to a gene: 3. The CDR3 spans 13 residues.

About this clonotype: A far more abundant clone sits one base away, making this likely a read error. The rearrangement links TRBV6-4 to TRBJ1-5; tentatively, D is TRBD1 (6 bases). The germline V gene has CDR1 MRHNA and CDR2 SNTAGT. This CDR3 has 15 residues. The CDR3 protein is CASMRWGRDNHPQHF. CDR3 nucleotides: TGTGCCAGCATGAGGTGGGGAAGGGACAATCACCCCCAGCATTTT.

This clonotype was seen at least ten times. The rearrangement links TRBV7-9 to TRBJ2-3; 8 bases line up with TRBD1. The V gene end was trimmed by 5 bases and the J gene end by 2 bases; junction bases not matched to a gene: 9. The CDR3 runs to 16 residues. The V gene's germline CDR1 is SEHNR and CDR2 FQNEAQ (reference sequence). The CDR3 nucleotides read TGTGCCAGCAGCCGAAGGACAGGGAGATTCACAGATACGCAGTATTTT. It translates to CASSRRTGRFTDTQYF.

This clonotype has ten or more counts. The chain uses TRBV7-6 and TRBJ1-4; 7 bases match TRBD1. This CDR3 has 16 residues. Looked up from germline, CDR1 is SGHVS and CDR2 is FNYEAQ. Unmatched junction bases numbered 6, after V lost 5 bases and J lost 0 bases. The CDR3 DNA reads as TGTGCCAGCAGCATGGGACAGTTTGCAACTAATGAAAAACTGTTTTTT. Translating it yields CASSMGQFATNEKLFF.